This TCR beta chain was sequenced during a study of T cells in localized non-small cell lung cancer. The table lists this clone with a count of one. Germline values: CDR1 MNHEY, CDR2 SMNVEV (reference sequence). This CDR3 has 13 residues. Trimming left V 6 bases short and J 4 bases short, with 13 bases between. Sequenced by immunoSEQ multiplex PCR; TCRdb stores in-frame clones only, minus some. The repertoire holds tens of thousands of clones, around 90% seen once, with roughly 29% in the top ten. Source: peripheral blood mononuclear cells, taken before any cancer treatment. V gene TRBV27 combines with J gene TRBJ2-7, with D tentatively TRBD2 (6 bases). This sequence originates from a male donor older than 55 with stage II lung adenocarcinoma. The CDR3 loop is CASRRGAEYEQYF. Here the CDR3 DNA reads TGTGCCAGCAGGCGGGGTGCGGAGTACGAGCAGTACTTC.